This TCR beta chain was identified in a study of T-cell reconstitution after alpha-beta-depleted transplantation in children. This clonotype was observed at least ten times. TCRbeta library preparation incorporated unique molecular identifiers. Via MiXCR, TCRdb re-called the PCR reads, giving one row per CDR3 protein. The sample consists of 150,000 to 200,000 distinct CDR3 sequences, over 8.5% of them appearing once. The sequenced sample was PBMCs, obtained before TCRalphabeta/CD19-depleted stem cell transplant. The TCR comes from a boy aged 2 to 10 with acute myeloid leukemia, due to receive a stem cell transplant.

This CDR3 reads CASSSGTVAHYGYTF. The DNA of the CDR3 is TGCGCCAGCAGCTCCGGGACAGTGGCTCACTATGGCTACACCTTC. This chain uses TRBV5-1 with TRBJ1-2; 7 bases align to TRBD1. With 3 bases clipped from V and 3 bases from J, the junction kept 8 bases outside the gene matches. The CDR3 covers 15 residues. CDR1 is SGHRS and CDR2 is YFSETQ in the germline V gene. Complete variable domain (other parts from reference TRBV5-1 and TRBJ1-2): KAGVTQTPRYLIKTRGQQVTLSCSPISGHRSVSWYQQTPGQGLQFLFEYFSETQRNKGNFPGRFSGRQFSNSRSEMNVSTLELGDSALYLCASSSGTVAHYGYTFGSGTRLTVV.